Listed here is a single T cell receptor (beta chain). Trimming pared 3 bases from V and 1 base from J, leaving 6 bases between. The CDR3 has 13 amino acids. CDR1 is WNHNN, CDR2 SYGVQD, per germline (reference sequence). The sample originates from a study of OX40 agonist ivuxolimab in advanced cancers. The method was immunoSEQ multiplex PCR; TCRdb's version includes in-frame clones alone and lacks a portion of them. The sample has roughly 66,000 clones, about 81% seen once. The sample was CD4+ or CD8+ T cells sorted from blood, taken in a trial of the OX40 agonist ivuxolimab. This sequence joins TRBV10-1 and TRBJ1-2; D remains ambiguous. The source of this sequence is an adult with an advanced solid tumor such as melanoma, head and neck, liver or kidney cancer. CDR3 coding DNA: TGCGCCAGCAGTGAAAACCGTAACTATGGCTACACCTTC. Translated, it gives CASSENRNYGYTF.